Listed below are T cell receptor beta chains from one sample, sequenced in a study of blood T cell repertoires in COVID-19. Profiled with immunoSEQ multiplex PCR; TCRdb holds only in-frame clones, not every one. The sample records approximately 110,000 clones, roughly 86% being singletons. Source material: peripheral blood. The receptors originated from a man between 40 and 49 years old with acute or convalescent COVID-19. CDR3s include the opening cysteine and the closing phenylalanine or tryptophan.

CDR3 | J | V
CASSFGLSGYNEQFF | TRBJ2-1 | TRBV5-6
CATSRDMVPAGVGELFF | TRBJ2-2 | TRBV15
CASSLFGGRAPGEQYF | TRBJ2-7 | TRBV27
CASSVGIGAAGYTF | TRBJ1-2 | TRBV9
CASRSGQDGGF | TRBJ1-2 | TRBV12-3/TRBV12-4
CASSQGLAISEQFF | TRBJ2-1 | TRBV7-3
CASSQDNRGSVNYGYTF | TRBJ1-2 | TRBV3-1/TRBV3-2
CASSQYREGGYTF | TRBJ1-2 | TRBV14
CASSLALPGGTDTQYF | TRBJ2-3 | TRBV7-2
CASSHNRGPTWAFF | TRBJ1-1 | TRBV4-1
CASSEAGRSEKLFF | TRBJ1-4 | TRBV2
CATTQGLDQPQHF | TRBJ1-5 | TRBV10-3
CASSQRSGREETQYF | TRBJ2-5 | TRBV3-1/TRBV3-2
CASSPGTGNTIYF | TRBJ1-3 | TRBV12-3/TRBV12-4
CASSLTGDYGYTF | TRBJ1-2 | TRBV27
CASSPDRDYGYTF | TRBJ1-2 | TRBV27
CASSDRTSGTGELFF | TRBJ2-2 | TRBV6-1
CASSYAGRSYEQYF | TRBJ2-7 | TRBV5-4
CASSVSGSGNTIYF | TRBJ1-3 | TRBV9
CASSDVGGSTDTQYF | TRBJ2-3 | TRBV6-1
CASRSRVLNTGELFF | TRBJ2-2 | TRBV5-6
CASSLAMGQGADGYTF | TRBJ1-2 | TRBV5-1
CASSYLAGTSTDTQYF | TRBJ2-3 | TRBV6-5
CAWSQGQGSSNTIYF | TRBJ1-3 | TRBV30
CASRQSSLGNTEAFF | TRBJ1-1 | TRBV4-3
CASSQGPGTGVNGELFF | TRBJ2-2 | TRBV4-1
CASSSKQDFIAEAFF | TRBJ1-1 | TRBV5-4
CSVEGQGYEQYF | TRBJ2-7 | TRBV29-1
CASRGQGVRDTQYF | TRBJ2-3 | TRBV3-1/TRBV3-2
CASSGNYGYTF | TRBJ1-2 | TRBV7-9
CASSPRQGSNEKLFF | TRBJ1-4 | TRBV27
CASKGRGSATEAFF | TRBJ1-1 | TRBV19
CASSREASSGNTIYF | TRBJ1-3 | TRBV5-5
CAISESTSGSPGELFF | TRBJ2-2 | TRBV10-3
CASSPFRGVGNQPQHF | TRBJ1-5 | TRBV19
CASSLTGLVNTGELFF | TRBJ2-2 | TRBV14
CASSQDPGRGYGYTF | TRBJ1-2 | TRBV4-2
CASSLRRNTEAFF | TRBJ1-1 | TRBV5-6
CASSLVAQGGYGYTF | TRBJ1-2 | TRBV7-2
CASSPEVAGGPTGELFF | TRBJ2-2 | TRBV18
CASSLSPTGVFNEQFF | TRBJ2-1 | TRBV7-2
CASSPAGPIYGYTF | TRBJ1-2 | TRBV5-1
CASSYPGQGMHEQYF | TRBJ2-7 | TRBV7-9
CASSLGPPGTGGGETQYF | TRBJ2-5 | TRBV11-2
CASSVGAGGRTDTQYF | TRBJ2-3 | TRBV9
CASSLVLDNEQFF | TRBJ2-1 | TRBV5-1